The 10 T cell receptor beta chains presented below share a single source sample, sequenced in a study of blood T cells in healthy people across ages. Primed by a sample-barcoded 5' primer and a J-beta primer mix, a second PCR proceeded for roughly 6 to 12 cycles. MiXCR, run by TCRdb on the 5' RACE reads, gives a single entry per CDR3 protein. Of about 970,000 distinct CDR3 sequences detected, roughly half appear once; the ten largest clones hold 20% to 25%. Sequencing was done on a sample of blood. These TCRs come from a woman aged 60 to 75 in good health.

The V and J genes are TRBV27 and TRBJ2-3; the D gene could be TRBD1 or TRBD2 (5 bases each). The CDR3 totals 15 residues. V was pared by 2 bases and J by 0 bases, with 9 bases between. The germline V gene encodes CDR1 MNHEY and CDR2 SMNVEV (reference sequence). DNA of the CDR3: TGTGCCAGCAGTTTAGAGGGGTACAGCACAGATACGCAGTATTTT. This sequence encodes CASSLEGYSTDTQYF.

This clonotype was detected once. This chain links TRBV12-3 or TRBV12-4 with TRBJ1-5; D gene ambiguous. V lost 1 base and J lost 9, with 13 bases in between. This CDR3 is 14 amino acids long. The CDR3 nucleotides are TGTGCCAGCAGTTTAGAAGGGATCGAGGGGCCCCAGCATTTT. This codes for CASSLEGIEGPQHF.

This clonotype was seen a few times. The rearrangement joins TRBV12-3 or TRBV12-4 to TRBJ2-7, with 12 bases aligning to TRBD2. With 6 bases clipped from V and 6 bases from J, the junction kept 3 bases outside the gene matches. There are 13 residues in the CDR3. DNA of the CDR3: TGTGCCAGCAGCTCGACTAGCGGGAGCGAGCAGTACTTC. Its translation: CASSSTSGSEQYF.

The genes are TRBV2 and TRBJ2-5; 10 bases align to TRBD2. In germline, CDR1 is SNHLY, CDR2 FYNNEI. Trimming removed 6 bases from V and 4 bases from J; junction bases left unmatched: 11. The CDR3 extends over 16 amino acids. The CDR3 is CASRGLAGDMTETQYF. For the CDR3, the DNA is TGTGCCAGCAGGGGCCTAGCGGGGGATATGACAGAGACCCAGTACTTC.

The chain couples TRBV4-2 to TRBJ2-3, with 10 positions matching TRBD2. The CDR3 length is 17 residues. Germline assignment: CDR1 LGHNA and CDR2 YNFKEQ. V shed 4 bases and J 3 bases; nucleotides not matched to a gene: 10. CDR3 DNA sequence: TGTGCCAGCAGCCCCGGACTCAGCGGGAGGGCAACAGATACGCAGTATTTT. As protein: CASSPGLSGRATDTQYF.

Here the CDR3 reads CVVGGMNTEAFF. In DNA form, the CDR3 reads TGTGTGGTGGGGGGAATGAACACTGAAGCTTTCTTT. This chain links TRBV28 with TRBJ1-1, with D perhaps TRBD1 (5 bases). Germline V gene sequence: CDR1 MDHEN, CDR2 SYDVKM. The CDR3 is 12 amino acids.

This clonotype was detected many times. The CDR3 here is CASSQNYGYTF. As DNA, the CDR3 is TGTGCCAGCAGCCAAAACTATGGCTACACCTTC. The rearrangement joins TRBV28 to TRBJ1-2; D remains ambiguous. This CDR3 spans 11 amino acids. V gave up 6 bases and J gave up 2 bases, with 4 bases separating them. The germline gives CDR1 MDHEN, CDR2 SYDVKM.

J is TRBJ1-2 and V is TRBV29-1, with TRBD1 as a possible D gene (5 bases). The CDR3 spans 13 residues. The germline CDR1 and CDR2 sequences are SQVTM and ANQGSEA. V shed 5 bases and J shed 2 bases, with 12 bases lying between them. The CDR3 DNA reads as TGCAGCGTTCTCCTAGGGGACAACTATGGCTACACCTTC. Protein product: CSVLLGDNYGYTF.

CDR3 sequence reads: CASSWHGRGADTQYF. CDR3 nucleotides: TGTGCCAGCAGTTGGCACGGGAGAGGAGCAGATACGCAGTATTTT. This rearrangement joins TRBV25-1 to TRBJ2-3, with D perhaps TRBD2 (6 bases). The CDR3 runs 15 residues. Germline lookup yields CDR1 MGHDK and CDR2 SYGVNS. V shed 5 bases and J shed 4 bases, with 16 bases lying between them.

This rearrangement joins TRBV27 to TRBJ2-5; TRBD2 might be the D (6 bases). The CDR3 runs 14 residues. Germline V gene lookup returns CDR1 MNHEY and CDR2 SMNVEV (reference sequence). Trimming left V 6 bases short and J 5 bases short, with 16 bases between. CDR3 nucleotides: TGTGCCAGCAGCACCGGGAGATTCGATGAGACCCAGTACTTC. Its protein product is CASSTGRFDETQYF.